These 30 T cell receptor beta chains share one sample of origin, sequenced in a study of blood T cell repertoires in COVID-19. The assay was immunoSEQ multiplex PCR, and TCRdb's table has in-frame clones only and misses some. The data hold about 200,000 clones, with almost 90% observed a single time. Sequencing input: peripheral blood. Receptors originate from a man aged 18 to 29 with active or convalescent COVID-19.

This clone was observed a handful of times. The V gene is TRBV9, the J gene TRBJ2-1; 15 positions agree with TRBD2. The V gene end was trimmed by 7 bases and the J gene end by 4 bases; junction bases not matched to a gene: 15. The length of the CDR3 is 19 residues. Germline CDR1 reads SGDLS; CDR2 reads YYNGEE. In nucleotides, the CDR3 is TGTGCCAGCGGACCCAAGGGACTAGCGGGGGGAGGAGGATACAATGAGCAGTTCTTC. It yields the protein CASGPKGLAGGGGYNEQFF.

This chain links TRBV11-1 with TRBJ2-3; D gene ambiguous. CDR1 and CDR2 from the germline V gene are SGHAT and FQDESV (reference sequence). This CDR3 is built from 16 residues. V shed 4 bases and J shed 4 bases, with 18 bases lying between them. CDR3 sequence (DNA): TGTGCCAGCAGCTCTGTCAATGCTGGCACCGCAGATACGCAGTATTTT. The encoded protein is CASSSVNAGTADTQYF.

The chain couples TRBV12-3 or TRBV12-4 to TRBJ2-7, with 7 bases matching TRBD1. V trimming: 5 bases; J trimming: 3 bases; junction bases outside the gene matches: 4. The CDR3 runs 13 residues. CDR3 loop: CASSLGQFYEQYF. CDR3 nucleotides: TGTGCCAGCAGTCTGGGACAGTTCTACGAGCAGTACTTC.

The sample holds a few counts of this clone. V and J are TRBV4-1 and TRBJ2-7; the D gene is possibly TRBD2 (6 bases). This CDR3 spans 14 amino acids. Trimming removed 0 bases at V and 5 bases at J, with 11 bases between. Looked up from germline, CDR1 is MGHRA and CDR2 is YSYEKL. CDR3 loop: CASSQEGGGDEQYF. The CDR3 DNA is TGCGCCAGCAGCCAAGAGGGAGGCGGCGACGAGCAGTACTTC.

This chain joins TRBV6-5 and TRBJ1-2, with D perhaps matching TRBD1 (6 bases). From germline, CDR1 is MNHEY and CDR2 SVGAGI. Trimming removed 7 bases at V and 6 bases at J, with 15 bases between. CDR3 length: 13 amino acids. CDR3 nucleotide sequence: TGTGCCAGCAATATCCAGGGGAGGGATGGCTACACCTTC. The encoded protein is CASNIQGRDGYTF.

This chain uses TRBV7-2 with TRBJ1-5, with D maybe TRBD1 (6 bases). CDR1 is SGHTA, CDR2 FQGNSA, per germline. This CDR3 contains 15 residues. The V gene lost 1 base and the J gene lost 5 bases, with 12 bases spanning the gap. In DNA form, the CDR3 reads TGTGCCAGCAGCTTAGGTGGACAGCCTCATCAGCCCCAGCATTTT. Amino acid sequence: CASSLGGQPHQPQHF.

CDR3 amino acids: CASSVQADTQYF. DNA for the CDR3: TGCGCCAGCAGCGTACAGGCTGATACGCAGTATTTT. The rearrangement links TRBV5-1 to TRBJ2-3; maybe TRBD1 (5 bases). CDR1 SGHRS and CDR2 YFSETQ come from the germline V gene. The germline V and J ends were trimmed by 4 bases and 6 bases, with 9 bases remaining between them. The CDR3 runs 12 residues.

The rearrangement joins TRBV5-1 to TRBJ1-1; no reliable D call. Between the trimmed V and J ends, which lost 5 bases and 6 bases, there was a span of 17 bases. The germline V gene encodes CDR1 SGHRS and CDR2 YFSETQ. The CDR3 covers 14 residues. Here the CDR3 DNA reads TGCGCCAGCAGACAAGGCAGAGACTCGTCTGAAGCTTTCTTT. It codes for CASRQGRDSSEAFF.

The table lists this clone with a count of one. V usage is TRBV2 and J usage is TRBJ2-5; TRBD2 matches 7 bases. V dropped 4 bases and J dropped 6; count of bases not matched to a gene: 20. The CDR3 consists of 18 residues. Germline CDR1 is SNHLY and CDR2 is FYNNEI. The CDR3 DNA reads as TGTGCCAGCAGTGTTCGGGCAGGGTTTGCTAGCGGCGGACAGACCCAGTACTTC. Its translation is CASSVRAGFASGGQTQYF.

The CDR3 DNA reads as TGTGCCAGCAGTGACAATCGGGAGGGAGCTAATGGCTACACCTTC. This encodes CASSDNREGANGYTF. The chain recombines TRBV6-4 with TRBJ1-2, with D unresolved. V was trimmed by 2 bases and J by 6 bases, leaving 16 bases between them. Germline V CDR1 and CDR2: MRHNA, SNTAGT. The CDR3 loop spans 15 amino acids.

This clone was found many times. The CDR3 region is CASSYLASGRVNEQFF. The DNA for the CDR3 is TGTGCCAGCAGTTACTTGGCTAGCGGGAGAGTAAATGAGCAGTTCTTC. The rearrangement links TRBV6-2 or TRBV6-3 to TRBJ2-1; 10 bases map to TRBD2. The CDR3 has 16 residues. CDR1 is MNHEY, CDR2 SVGEGT, per germline. V shed 1 base and J 7 bases; nucleotides not matched to a gene: 7.

V usage is TRBV18 and J usage is TRBJ2-7; D possibly corresponds to TRBD1 (6 bases). There are 13 residues in the CDR3. V dropped 3 bases and J dropped 7 bases, with 13 bases sitting between them. Germline CDR1 is KGHSH and CDR2 is LQKENI. CDR3 region: CASSPQRGWEQYF. The CDR3 DNA is TGTGCCAGCTCACCTCAAAGGGGGTGGGAGCAGTACTTC.

This rearrangement joins TRBV18 to TRBJ2-5; D unclear. V lost 6 bases and J 0 bases, leaving 14 bases between the germline ends. The CDR3 is 15 amino acids. Germline V gene data show CDR1 as KGHSH and CDR2 as LQKENI. Here the CDR3 reads CASSLFSSDQETQYF. The CDR3 DNA sequence: TGTGCCAGCTCTTTGTTTTCCAGCGACCAAGAGACCCAGTACTTC.

The rearrangement joins TRBV5-1 to TRBJ2-7; TRBD2 agrees at 8 bases. Germline trimming cut 0 bases from V and 2 bases from J; bases unmatched to any gene: 1. This CDR3 is 14 amino acids long. The V gene's germline CDR1 is SGHRS and CDR2 YFSETQ. As DNA, the CDR3 is TGCGCCAGCAGCTTGGAGGGACTAGCCTACGAGCAGTACTTC. Protein sequence: CASSLEGLAYEQYF.

V is TRBV12-3 or TRBV12-4 and J is TRBJ2-3; weak D call: TRBD2 (5 bases). Trimming pared 0 bases from V and 5 bases from J, leaving 6 bases between. This CDR3 region has 13 residues. The CDR3 region has the DNA TGTGCCAGCAGTTTAGCGGGAGTAGATACGCAGTATTTT. Encoded protein: CASSLAGVDTQYF.

The rearrangement links TRBV7-3 to TRBJ2-7; TRBD1 agrees at 7 bases. Germline values: CDR1 SGHTA, CDR2 FQGTGA. The CDR3 length is 15 residues. With 5 bases clipped from V and 3 bases from J, the junction kept 10 bases outside the gene matches. The CDR3 sequence: CASSPRDSPFYEQYF. DNA for the CDR3: TGTGCCAGCAGCCCCAGGGACAGCCCTTTCTACGAGCAGTACTTC.

This clone was recorded a few times. The rearrangement uses TRBV7-2 and TRBJ2-2; TRBD2 might be the D (5 bases). CDR3 length equals 14 residues. Trimming removed 3 bases at V and 5 bases at J, with 10 bases between. Germline CDR1 SGHTA, CDR2 FQGNSA. The CDR3 is CASSFPLATGELFF. The DNA of the CDR3 is TGTGCCAGCAGCTTTCCCCTAGCTACCGGGGAGCTGTTTTTT.

The rearrangement uses TRBV19 and TRBJ1-5; maybe TRBD1 (6 bases). This CDR3 contains 14 residues. Germline CDR1 is LNHDA and CDR2 is SQIVND (reference sequence). The germline V and J ends were trimmed by 5 bases and 6 bases, with 14 bases remaining between them. CDR3 sequence (DNA): TGTGCCAGTAGTCTAGCAGGGGAAACTCAGCCCCAGCATTTT. Its translation: CASSLAGETQPQHF.

In DNA, the CDR3 is TGCGCCAGCAGCTTGACCTCGGTTTACAATGAGCAGTTCTTC. Its protein product is CASSLTSVYNEQFF. This sequence joins TRBV5-1 and TRBJ2-1; D is uncertain. Trimming pared 1 base from V and 4 bases from J, leaving 9 bases between. This CDR3 has 14 amino acids. Germline V CDR1 and CDR2: SGHRS, YFSETQ. Full variable domain (remainder filled in from reference TRBV5-1 and TRBJ2-1): KAGVTQTPRYLIKTRGQQVTLSCSPISGHRSVSWYQQTPGQGLQFLFEYFSETQRNKGNFPGRFSGRQFSNSRSEMNVSTLELGDSALYLCASSLTSVYNEQFFGPGTRLTVL.

The J gene is TRBJ2-7, the V gene TRBV12-3 or TRBV12-4; weak D call: TRBD2 (5 bases). The CDR3 length is 12 residues. The V end lost 6 bases, the J end lost 2 bases, and 8 bases lay between the germline ends. CDR3 sequence reads: CASSPSPYEQYF. The CDR3 DNA sequence: TGTGCCAGCAGCCCTAGCCCCTACGAGCAGTACTTC.

The rearrangement joins TRBV13 to TRBJ2-3; TRBD2 agrees at 9 bases. Germline CDR1 is PRHDT and CDR2 is FYEKMQ (reference sequence). The V gene end was trimmed by 2 bases and the J gene end by 0 bases; junction bases not matched to a gene: 3. This CDR3 has 16 residues. This CDR3 is CASSLRLAGSTDTQYF. The DNA of the CDR3 is TGTGCCAGCAGCTTACGCCTAGCGGGGAGCACAGATACGCAGTATTTT.

CDR3 sequence: CASSQQGGFTDTQYF. The DNA for the CDR3 is TGTGCCAGCAGCCAACAGGGGGGATTCACAGATACGCAGTATTTT. The V gene is TRBV3-1 (or the pseudogene TRBV3-2), the J gene TRBJ2-3, with a tentative D call TRBD1 (7 bases). The V end was cut by 2 bases, the J end by 2 bases, with 11 bases between. There are 15 residues in the CDR3. Per the germline V gene, CDR1 is LGHDT and CDR2 is YNNKEL (reference sequence).

This clone was detected a few times. The V and J genes are TRBV6-5 and TRBJ1-3; no firm D call. V was cut by 6 bases and J by 6 bases, with 6 bases left in between. Looked up from germline, CDR1 is MNHEY and CDR2 is SVGAGI. The CDR3 has 11 residues. The CDR3 loop reads CASSTVNTIYF. CDR3 nucleotides: TGTGCCAGCAGCACGGTAAACACCATATATTTT.

V and J are TRBV9 and TRBJ1-2; TRBD1 might be the D (5 bases). Germline CDR1 reads SGDLS; CDR2 reads YYNGEE. The CDR3 has 15 residues. V lost 4 bases, J lost 3 bases, and 16 bases lay in between. DNA for the CDR3: TGTGCCAGCAGCAGGGGATTGAGGGAGGACTATGGCTACACCTTC. It translates to CASSRGLREDYGYTF.

A word on this clone: One end of the junction is discordant with germline, which a read error may explain. The chain has TRBV7-7 and TRBJ1-5, with D unclear. In germline, CDR1 is SSHAT, CDR2 FNYEAQ (reference sequence). The CDR3 is 18 amino acids. The CDR3 sequence: CASSLDSAERYSNQPQHF. CDR3 coding DNA: TGTGCTAGCAGCTTAGATTCCGCAGAGCGGTATAGCAATCAGCCCCAGCATTTT.

The chain uses TRBV30 and TRBJ2-3, with 7 bases fitting TRBD1. Germline V gene sequence: CDR1 GTSNPN, CDR2 SVGIG (reference sequence). Trimming took 0 bases from V and 5 from J; bases not matched to a gene: 5. The CDR3 sequence is 14 residues long. CDR3 residues: CAWSVVQGLDTQYF. The CDR3 DNA is TGTGCCTGGAGTGTGGTACAGGGGTTAGATACGCAGTATTTT.

The chain is built from TRBV27 and TRBJ2-5, with TRBD2 identical over 9 bases. CDR3 length: 14 residues. V shed 3 bases, J shed 6 bases, and the junction held 5 bases outside the gene matches. CDR1 is MNHEY, CDR2 SMNVEV, per germline (reference sequence). The CDR3: CASSFRGRGKTQYF. CDR3 DNA: TGTGCCAGCAGTTTTCGCGGGAGGGGGAAGACCCAGTACTTC.

The chain recombines TRBV5-4 with TRBJ1-6, with D perhaps TRBD1 (5 bases). Trimming stripped 2 bases from V and 0 bases from J, with 6 bases between. This CDR3 spans 15 amino acids. Germline CDR1 and CDR2: SGHNT and YYREEE (reference sequence). CDR3 sequence (DNA): TGTGCCAGCAGCTTAAGGGGCTCCTATAATTCACCCCTCCACTTT. This encodes CASSLRGSYNSPLHF.

This clone was observed a few times. The genes are TRBV6-6 and TRBJ2-2; D not certain. Trimming pared 2 bases from V and 6 bases from J, leaving 13 bases between. CDR3 length: 15 amino acids. The germline V gene encodes CDR1 MNHNY and CDR2 SVGAGI (reference sequence). The DNA for the CDR3 is TGTGCCAGCAGTTACGGGCAGGTTATGGCCGGGGAGCTGTTTTTT. Amino acid sequence: CASSYGQVMAGELFF.

Comment on this clone: One end of the junction varies from germline; a read error may be responsible. The V and J genes are TRBV7-7 and TRBJ2-1; weak D call: TRBD2 (6 bases). The CDR3 extends over 19 amino acids. The germline CDR1 and CDR2 sequences are SSHAT and FNYEAQ (reference sequence). The CDR3: CASSLGPRSGGNSYNEQFF. The DNA of the CDR3 is TGTGCTAGCAGCTTAGGGCCCCGTTCTGGCGGGAACTCCTACAATGAGCAGTTCTTC. Together with reference TRBV7-7 and TRBJ2-1, the CDR3 gives the full variable domain: GAGVSQSPRYKVTKRGQDVTLRCDPISSHATLYWYQQALGQGPEFLTYFNYEAQPDKSGLPSDRFSAERPEGSISTLTIQRTEQRDSAMYRCASSLGPRSGGNSYNEQFFGPGTRLTVL.